The clone carrying this T cell receptor beta chain was seen ten or more times. What it binds is not known. As the template, RNA transcripts were used to amplify TCR beta CDR3 regions. After a first-round RT-PCR with HTBI primers, a second-round multiplex PCR was run. TCRdb re-called the multiplex PCR reads with MiXCR, one entry per CDR3 protein. The table has 350,000 to 400,000 distinct CDR3 sequences, around 18% seen once. These data come from a study of Graves' ophthalmopathy and Graves' hyperthyroidism. Findings of the study overall: Blood repertoires reportedly contained most expanded thyroid clonotypes above 0.001 frequency.

Under 3 months in duration, the ophthalmopathy in affected donors had moderate-to-severe activity, CAS ≥3 and NOSPECS ≥4. Uncontrolled infections, pregnancy, lactation or other autoimmune diseases led to patient exclusion. The evidence that diagnosis relied on was clinical symptoms, serum thyroxine, TRAb, thyroid ultrasound and orbital computed tomography. The germline V gene has CDR1 KGHSH and CDR2 LQKENI. V lost 5 bases, J lost 5 bases, and 11 bases stayed unmatched. CDR3 length: 16 amino acids. Source material: peripheral blood. This sequence originates from a woman in her late teens or twenties with Graves' ophthalmopathy. The chain carries TRBV18 and TRBJ2-2; the match to TRBD1 covers 7 bases. The CDR3 here is CASSTTGFQRTGELFF. The CDR3, as DNA: TGTGCCAGCTCAACGACAGGGTTCCAACGTACCGGGGAGCTGTTTTTT. Full variable domain (missing parts from reference TRBV18 and TRBJ2-2): NAGVMQNPRHLVRRRGQEARLRCSPMKGHSHVYWYRQLPEEGLKFMVYLQKENIIDESGMPKERFSAEFPKEGPSILRIQQVVRGDSAAYFCASSTTGFQRTGELFFGEGSRLTVL.